This T cell receptor (beta chain) comes out of a study of blood T cells in healthy people across ages. Alongside a J-beta primer mix, a sample-barcoded 5' primer served in a second PCR lasting roughly 6 to 11 cycles. Each CDR3 protein is one row after TCRdb ran MiXCR on the 5' RACE reads. Among under 2 million distinct CDR3 sequences listed, approximately 32% were seen once. This clonotype was found a few times. CDR3 size: 14 residues. CDR1 is SGHRS, CDR2 YFSETQ, per germline. Trimming left V 0 bases short and J 2 bases short, with 8 bases between. The study drew donors from healthy Caucasian individuals in Russia aged roughly 6 to 95. Total RNA was isolated from each sample in quantities of at least 6 micrograms.

Sequenced: blood. The rearrangement uses TRBV5-1 and TRBJ1-1, with D unresolved. This TCR came from a woman aged 25 to 39 in good health. DNA of the CDR3: TGCGCCAGCAGCTTGGTGACACCAAACACTGAAGCTTTCTTT. Residues: CASSLVTPNTEAFF.